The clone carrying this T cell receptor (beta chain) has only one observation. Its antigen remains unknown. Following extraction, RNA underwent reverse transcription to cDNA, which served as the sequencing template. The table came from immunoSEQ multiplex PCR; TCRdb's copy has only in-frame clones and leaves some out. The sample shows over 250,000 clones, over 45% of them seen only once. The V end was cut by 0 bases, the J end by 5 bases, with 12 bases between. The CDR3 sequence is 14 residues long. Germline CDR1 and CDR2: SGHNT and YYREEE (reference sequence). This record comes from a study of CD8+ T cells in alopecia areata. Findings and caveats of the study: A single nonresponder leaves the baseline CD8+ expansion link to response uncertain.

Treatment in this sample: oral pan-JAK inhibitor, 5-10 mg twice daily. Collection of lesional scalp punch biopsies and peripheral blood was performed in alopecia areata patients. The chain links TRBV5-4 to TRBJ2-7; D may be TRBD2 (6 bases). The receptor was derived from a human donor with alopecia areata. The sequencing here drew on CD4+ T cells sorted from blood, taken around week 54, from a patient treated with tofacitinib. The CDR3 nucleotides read TGTGCCAGCAGCTTGGTTCAGCGGGTACACGAGCAGTACTTC. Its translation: CASSLVQRVHEQYF.